This T cell receptor beta chain originates from a study of blood T cell repertoires in COVID-19. The overall study: COVID-19 samples from acute and convalescent phases originated in the United States, Italy and Spain. The cDNA or gDNA used as material had been derived from T cells, B-cell-depleted T cells, or PBMCs.

This clone was picked up one time. With 5 bases clipped from V and 4 bases from J, the junction kept 5 bases outside the gene matches. The CDR3 spans 15 residues. The germline V gene has CDR1 SNHLY and CDR2 FYNNEI. Per the authors' pipeline: The assay estimated nucleated cells by amplifying reference gene primers. Measured with immunoSEQ multiplex PCR; TCRdb has only the in-frame clones, and not every one. Clonal size and the V and J genes are those of that table, whereas D and trimming came from the DNA. The sample contains around 50,000 clones, 65% to 90% of which appear only once. Sample: peripheral blood. This TCR was sampled from a human donor in a cohort sampled during active COVID-19. The rearrangement joins TRBV2 to TRBJ2-2; 9 nucleotides line up with TRBD1. This CDR3 reads CASSRTGDGTGELFF. Here the CDR3 DNA reads TGTGCCAGCAGTCGGACAGGGGATGGCACCGGGGAGCTGTTTTTT.